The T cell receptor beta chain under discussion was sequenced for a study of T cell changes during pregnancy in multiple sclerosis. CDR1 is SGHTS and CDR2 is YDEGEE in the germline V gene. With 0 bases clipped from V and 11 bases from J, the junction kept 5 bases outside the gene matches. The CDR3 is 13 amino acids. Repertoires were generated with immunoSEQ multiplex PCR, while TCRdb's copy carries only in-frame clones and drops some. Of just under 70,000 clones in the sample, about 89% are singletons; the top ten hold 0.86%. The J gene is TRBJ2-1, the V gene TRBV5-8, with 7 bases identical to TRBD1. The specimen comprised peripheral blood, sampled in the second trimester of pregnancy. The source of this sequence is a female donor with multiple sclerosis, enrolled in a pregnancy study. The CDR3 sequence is CASSLGDRDKQFF. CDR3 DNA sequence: TGTGCCAGCAGCTTGGGAGACAGGGATAAGCAGTTCTTC.